This T cell receptor beta chain was captured in a study of cytomegalovirus exposure and HLA in healthy donors. General study results and limits: A later analysis associated about 18,000 TCR beta sequences with HLA alleles at a 0.05 false discovery rate. A few chains tied to CMV proved CMV antigen-specific in vitro. Later analysis revealed greater clonal expansion in HLA-associated TCR beta chains than in equally common others. Excluded were some V segments that proved indistinguishable, including TRBV6-2 and TRBV6-3.

In the PCR, 60 Vbeta and 13 Jbeta primers were used. Produced via immunoSEQ multiplex PCR; TCRdb's table is partial and in-frame only. The table records 200,000 to 250,000 clones, 82% of them present only once. This CDR3 has 13 amino acids. Germline CDR1 is SGHTA and CDR2 is FQGNSA. V dropped 5 bases and J dropped 2 bases, with 10 bases sitting between them. Details on this clone: Its antigen is as yet unknown.

Sequencing was carried out using PBMCs. The gene calls are TRBV7-2 and TRBJ2-7; D gene uncertain. This TCR was sampled from a woman aged 40-49 years in good health and CMV-seropositive. The CDR3 sequence is CASSPRGPYEQYF. The DNA for the CDR3 is TGTGCCAGCAGCCCTAGAGGCCCCTACGAGCAGTACTTC.